This T cell receptor (beta chain) stems from a study of T cells in Graves' hyperthyroidism and ophthalmopathy. RNA transcripts provided the source from which TCR beta CDR3 regions were amplified. TCR CDR3 regions were first amplified by RT-PCR with HTBI primers. TCRdb independently ran MiXCR on the multiplex PCR reads; one entry per CDR3 protein. This table has a few hundred thousand distinct CDR3 sequences, approximately 21% appearing once. The study's findings and limits: Stable hyperthyroidism was separated from ophthalmopathy by a model based on 13 V-J features. Blood shared most expanded thyroid clonotypes above 0.001.

CDR3 size: 15 residues. Germline loops: CDR1 SGDLS, CDR2 YYNGEE. Trimming removed 0 bases from V and 15 bases from J; junction bases left unmatched: 13. With respect to this clonotype: What it binds is unknown.

This TCR came from a man aged 30 to 39 with Graves' ophthalmopathy. Sequenced input: blood. The gene calls are TRBV9 and TRBJ2-1; 9 positions match TRBD2. CDR3 protein: CASSVDGASGTGPFF. CDR3 sequence (DNA): TGTGCCAGCAGCGTAGACGGAGCTAGCGGGACGGGGCCGTTCTTC.